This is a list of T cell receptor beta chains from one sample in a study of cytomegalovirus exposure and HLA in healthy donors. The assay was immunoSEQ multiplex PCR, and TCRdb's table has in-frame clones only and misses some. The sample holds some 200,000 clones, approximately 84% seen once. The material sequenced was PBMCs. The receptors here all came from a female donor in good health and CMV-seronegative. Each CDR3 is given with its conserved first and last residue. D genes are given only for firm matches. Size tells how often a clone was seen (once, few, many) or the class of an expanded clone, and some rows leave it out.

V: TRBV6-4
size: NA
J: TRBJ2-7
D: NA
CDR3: CAIGTPADYEQYF
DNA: TGTGCCATCGGGACTCCGGCAGACTACGAGCAGTACTTC

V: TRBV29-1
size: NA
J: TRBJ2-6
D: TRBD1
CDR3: CSVGPGQGAAANVLTF
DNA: TGCAGCGTCGGACCGGGACAGGGGGCGGCGGCCAACGTCCTGACTTTC

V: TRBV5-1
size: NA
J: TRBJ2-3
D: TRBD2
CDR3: CASSWDLAGGTDTQYF
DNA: TGCGCCAGCAGCTGGGACCTAGCGGGGGGCACAGATACGCAGTATTTT

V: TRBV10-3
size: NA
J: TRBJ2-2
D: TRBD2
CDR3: CAISETDLAGGSNTGELFF
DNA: TGTGCCATCAGTGAGACCGATTTAGCGGGAGGATCAAACACCGGGGAGCTGTTTTTT

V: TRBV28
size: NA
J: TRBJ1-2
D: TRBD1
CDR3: CASSLLDRGGGGYTF
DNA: TGTGCCAGCAGTTTATTGGACAGGGGGGGTGGTGGCTACACCTTC

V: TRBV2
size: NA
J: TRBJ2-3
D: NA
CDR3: CASRAGSTDTQYF
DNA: TGTGCCAGCAGGGCGGGGAGCACAGATACGCAGTATTTT

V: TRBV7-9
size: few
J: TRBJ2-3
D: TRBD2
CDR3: CASSLAGGGGTQYF
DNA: TGTGCCAGCAGCTTGGCGGGGGGCGGCGGTACGCAGTATTTT

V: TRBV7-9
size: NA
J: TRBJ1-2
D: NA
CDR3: CSSSLGGSNYGYTF
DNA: TGTTCCAGCAGCTTAGGAGGATCTAATTATGGCTACACCTTC

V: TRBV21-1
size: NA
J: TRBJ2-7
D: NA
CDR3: CASIAPGLAGGPFEQYF
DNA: TGTGCCAGCATTGCCCCGGGACTAGCGGGAGGGCCGTTCGAGCAGTACTTC

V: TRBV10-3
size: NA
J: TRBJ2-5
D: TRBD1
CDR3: CAISRQGAETQYF
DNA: TGTGCCATCAGCCGACAGGGAGCAGAGACCCAGTACTTC

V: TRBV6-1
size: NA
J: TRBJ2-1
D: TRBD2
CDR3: CASSDTIGGLADYNEQFF
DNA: TGTGCCAGCAGTGATACTATAGGGGGACTAGCGGATTACAATGAGCAGTTCTTC

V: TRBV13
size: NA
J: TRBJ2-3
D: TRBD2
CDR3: CASSSIGLAGADTQYF
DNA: TGTGCCAGCAGCTCCATAGGACTAGCGGGGGCAGATACGCAGTATTTT

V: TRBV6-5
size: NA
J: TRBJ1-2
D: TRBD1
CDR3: CASSEGALGYTF
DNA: TGTGCCAGCAGTGAGGGGGCTTTAGGCTACACCTTC

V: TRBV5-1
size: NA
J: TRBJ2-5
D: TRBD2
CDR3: CASSHSGSWGETQYF
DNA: TGCGCCAGCAGCCATAGCGGGAGTTGGGGGGAGACCCAGTACTTC

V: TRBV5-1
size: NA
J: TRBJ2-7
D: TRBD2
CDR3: CASSPGGGYTYEQYF
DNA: TGCGCCAGCAGCCCCGGCGGGGGGTATACCTACGAGCAGTACTTC

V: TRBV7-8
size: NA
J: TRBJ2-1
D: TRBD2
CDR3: CASSIAGVEQFF
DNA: TGTGCCAGCAGTATAGCGGGTGTTGAGCAGTTCTTC

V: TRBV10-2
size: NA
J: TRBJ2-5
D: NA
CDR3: CASSQLQGRETQYF
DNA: TGCGCCAGCAGCCAACTACAGGGTCGAGAGACCCAGTACTTC

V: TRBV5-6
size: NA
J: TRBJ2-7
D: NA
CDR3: CASSYVTGVGYEQYF
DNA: TGTGCCAGCAGCTATGTGACCGGGGTTGGTTACGAGCAGTACTTC

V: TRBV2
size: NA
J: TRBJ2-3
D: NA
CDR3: CASNGGGVRGDTQYF
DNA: TGTGCCAGCAATGGGGGGGGCGTGCGGGGAGATACGCAGTATTTT

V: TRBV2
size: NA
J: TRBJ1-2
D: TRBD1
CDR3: CASSRGQANYGYTF
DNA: TGTGCCAGCAGTCGAGGACAGGCTAACTATGGCTACACCTTC

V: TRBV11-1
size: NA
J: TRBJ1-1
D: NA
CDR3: CASSLLRGYTEAFF
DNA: TGTGCCAGCAGCTTATTAAGGGGATACACTGAAGCTTTCTTT

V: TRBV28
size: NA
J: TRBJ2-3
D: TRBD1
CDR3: CASSHPQQGYTDTQYF
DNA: TGTGCCAGCAGTCACCCCCAACAGGGGTACACAGATACGCAGTATTTT

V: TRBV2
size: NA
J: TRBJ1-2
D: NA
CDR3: CASSKDRNDGYTF
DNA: TGTGCCAGCAGTAAAGACAGAAATGATGGCTACACCTTC

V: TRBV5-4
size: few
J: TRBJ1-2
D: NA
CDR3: CASSLASEGRYGYTF
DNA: TGTGCCAGCAGCTTGGCCAGTGAGGGTCGGTATGGCTACACCTTC

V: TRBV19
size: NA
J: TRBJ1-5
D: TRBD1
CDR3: CASSIFRTGRSNQPQHF
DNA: TGTGCCAGTAGTATATTCCGGACAGGGCGCAGCAATCAGCCCCAGCATTTT

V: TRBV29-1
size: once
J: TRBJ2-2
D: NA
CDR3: CSVARVNTGELFF
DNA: TGCAGCGTTGCCAGGGTGAACACCGGGGAGCTGTTTTTT

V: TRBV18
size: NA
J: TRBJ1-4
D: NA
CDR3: CASSPFAHRASDALGEKLFF
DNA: TGTGCCAGCTCACCCTTTGCACACAGGGCGAGCGATGCCTTGGGAGAAAAACTGTTTTTT

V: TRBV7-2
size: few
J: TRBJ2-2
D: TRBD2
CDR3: CASSLEAGALGELFF
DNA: TGTGCCAGCAGCTTAGAAGCGGGAGCGCTCGGGGAGCTGTTTTTT

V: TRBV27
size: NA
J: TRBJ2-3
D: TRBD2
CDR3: CASSPSAGGPIFTDTQYF
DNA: TGTGCCAGCAGTCCATCGGCGGGAGGCCCAATTTTCACAGATACGCAGTATTTT

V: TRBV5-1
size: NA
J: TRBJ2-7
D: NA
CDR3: CASSLAGLPYEQYF
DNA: TGCGCCAGCAGCTTGGCAGGTCTACCCTACGAGCAGTACTTC

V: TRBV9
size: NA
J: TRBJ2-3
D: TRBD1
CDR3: CASSVGPGGLTDTQYF
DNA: TGTGCCAGCAGCGTAGGGCCAGGGGGTCTCACAGATACGCAGTATTTT

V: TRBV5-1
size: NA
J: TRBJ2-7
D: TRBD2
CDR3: CASSPGGGPGLAGTYEQYF
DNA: TGCGCCAGCAGCCCTGGGGGAGGGCCGGGACTAGCGGGGACCTACGAGCAGTACTTC

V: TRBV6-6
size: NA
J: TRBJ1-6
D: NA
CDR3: CAGSYGLNSPLHF
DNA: TGTGCCGGAAGCTATGGGCTTAATTCACCCCTCCACTTT

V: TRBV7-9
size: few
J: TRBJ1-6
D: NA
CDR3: CASSPSGGGGSPLHF
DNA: TGTGCCAGCAGCCCTAGCGGAGGTGGTGGTTCACCCCTCCACTTT

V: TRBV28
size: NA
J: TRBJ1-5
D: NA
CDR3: CASTFRLGRDSNQPQHF
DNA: TGTGCCAGCACCTTTAGATTGGGCAGGGATAGCAATCAGCCCCAGCATTTT

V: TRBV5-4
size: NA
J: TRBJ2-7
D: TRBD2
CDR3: CASSKVGEGGYEQYF
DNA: TGTGCCAGCAGTAAAGTTGGGGAGGGAGGCTACGAGCAGTACTTC

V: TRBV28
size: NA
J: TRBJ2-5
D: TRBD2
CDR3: CASSFPRGEGATSENRETQYF
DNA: TGTGCCAGCAGTTTCCCGAGGGGGGAAGGGGCGACTAGCGAGAACAGAGAGACCCAGTACTTC

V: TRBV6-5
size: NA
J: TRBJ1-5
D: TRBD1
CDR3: CASSYSRTGFQPQHF
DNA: TGTGCCAGCAGTTACTCGAGGACAGGGTTTCAGCCCCAGCATTTT

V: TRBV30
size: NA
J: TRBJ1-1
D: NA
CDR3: CAWTPRGGTEAFF
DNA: TGTGCCTGGACTCCGCGGGGTGGCACTGAAGCTTTCTTT

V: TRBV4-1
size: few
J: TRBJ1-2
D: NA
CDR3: CASSQETGVRYDYGYTF
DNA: TGCGCCAGCAGCCAAGAGACGGGAGTGAGGTATGACTATGGCTACACCTTC

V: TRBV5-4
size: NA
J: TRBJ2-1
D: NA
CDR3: CASTRGYNEQFF
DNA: TGTGCCAGCACCCGGGGCTACAATGAGCAGTTCTTC

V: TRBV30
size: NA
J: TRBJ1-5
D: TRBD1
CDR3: CAWPGQGNQPQHF
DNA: TGTGCCTGGCCGGGACAGGGCAATCAGCCCCAGCATTTT

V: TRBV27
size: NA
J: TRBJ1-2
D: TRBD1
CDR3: CASSLRTGTNYGYTF
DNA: TGTGCCAGCAGTTTGAGGACAGGGACTAACTATGGCTACACCTTC

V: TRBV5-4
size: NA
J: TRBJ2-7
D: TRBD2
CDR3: CAASGDVAAYEQYF
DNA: TGTGCCGCCAGCGGGGATGTAGCGGCCTACGAGCAGTACTTC

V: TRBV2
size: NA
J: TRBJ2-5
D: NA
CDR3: CASYYRETQYF
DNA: TGTGCCAGCTACTATAGAGAGACCCAGTACTTC

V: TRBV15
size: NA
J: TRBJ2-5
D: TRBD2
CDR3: CATSRDLAGGRETQYF
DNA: TGTGCCACCAGCAGAGATTTAGCGGGAGGGCGGGAGACCCAGTACTTC

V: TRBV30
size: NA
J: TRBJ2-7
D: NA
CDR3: CAWSRGLTYEQYF
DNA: TGTGCCTGGAGTAGAGGGTTGACCTACGAGCAGTACTTC

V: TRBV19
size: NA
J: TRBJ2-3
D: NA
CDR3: CASSIVRRELQYF
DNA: TGTGCCAGTAGTATAGTCCGGCGGGAATTACAGTATTTT

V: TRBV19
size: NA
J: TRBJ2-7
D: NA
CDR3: CASLPEQYF
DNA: TGTGCCTCCCTCCCCGAGCAGTACTTC

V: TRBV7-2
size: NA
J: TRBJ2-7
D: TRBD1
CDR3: CASSERTGGYEQYF
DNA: TGTGCCAGCAGCGAAAGGACAGGAGGTTACGAGCAGTACTTC

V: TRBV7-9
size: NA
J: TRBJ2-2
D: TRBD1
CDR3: CASTLGQGDTGELFF
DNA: TGTGCCAGCACCTTGGGACAGGGCGACACCGGGGAGCTGTTTTTT

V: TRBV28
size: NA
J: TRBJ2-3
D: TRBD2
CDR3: CASSLAGGKDTQYF
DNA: TGTGCCAGCAGTTTAGCGGGAGGGAAAGATACGCAGTATTTT

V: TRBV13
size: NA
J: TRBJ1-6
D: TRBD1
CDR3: CASRRDRGNSPLHF
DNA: TGTGCCAGCAGACGGGACAGGGGTAATTCACCCCTCCACTTT

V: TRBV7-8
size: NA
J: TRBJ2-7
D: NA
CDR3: CASSSGPFSPYEQYF
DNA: TGTGCCAGCAGCTCTGGGCCCTTTTCCCCCTACGAGCAGTACTTC

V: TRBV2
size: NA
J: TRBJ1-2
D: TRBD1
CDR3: CASRDRGLAGYTF
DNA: TGTGCCAGCAGGGACAGGGGGCTTGCTGGCTACACCTTC

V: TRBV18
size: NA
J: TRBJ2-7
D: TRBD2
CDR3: CASSPGGSSYEQYF
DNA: TGTGCCAGCTCACCAGGCGGGAGCTCCTACGAGCAGTACTTC

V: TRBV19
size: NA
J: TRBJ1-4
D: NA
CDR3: CASSMDLGHEKLFF
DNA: TGTGCCAGTAGTATGGACTTAGGACATGAAAAACTGTTTTTT

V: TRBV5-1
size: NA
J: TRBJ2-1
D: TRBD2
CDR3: CASSLVSSGRGEQFF
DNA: TGCGCCAGCAGCTTGGTCTCTAGCGGGAGAGGTGAGCAGTTCTTC

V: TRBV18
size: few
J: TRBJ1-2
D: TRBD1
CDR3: CASSPQGNGYTF
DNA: TGTGCCAGCTCCCCACAGGGGAATGGCTACACCTTC

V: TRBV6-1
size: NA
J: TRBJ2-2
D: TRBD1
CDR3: CASLRQGGGELFF
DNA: TGTGCCAGCCTCCGACAGGGGGGCGGGGAGCTGTTTTTT